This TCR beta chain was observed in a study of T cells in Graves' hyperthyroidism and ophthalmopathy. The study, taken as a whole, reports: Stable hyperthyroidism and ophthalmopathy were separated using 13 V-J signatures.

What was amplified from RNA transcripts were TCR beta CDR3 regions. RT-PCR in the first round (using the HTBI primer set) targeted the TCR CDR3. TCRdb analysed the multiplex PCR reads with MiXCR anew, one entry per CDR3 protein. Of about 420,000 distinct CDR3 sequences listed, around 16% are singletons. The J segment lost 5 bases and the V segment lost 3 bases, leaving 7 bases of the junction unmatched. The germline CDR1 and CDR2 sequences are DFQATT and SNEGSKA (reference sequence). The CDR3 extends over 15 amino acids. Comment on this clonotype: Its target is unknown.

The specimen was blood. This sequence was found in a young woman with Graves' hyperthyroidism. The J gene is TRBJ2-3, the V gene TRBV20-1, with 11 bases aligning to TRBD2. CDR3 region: CSARGTSGPGDTQYF. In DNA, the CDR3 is TGCAGTGCTAGGGGGACTAGCGGTCCGGGAGATACGCAGTATTTT.